The clone carrying this T cell receptor beta chain has a handful of counts. Its specificity is not known. The PCR ran on 60 Vbeta and 13 Jbeta primers. Measured with immunoSEQ multiplex PCR; TCRdb has only the in-frame clones, and not every one. The top ten hold about 4.2% of the sample, which has about 80,000 clones, under 65% seen once. CDR1 and CDR2 from the germline V gene are MNHNY and SVGAGI (reference sequence). Between the trimmed V and J ends, which lost 5 bases and 0 bases, there was a span of 11 bases. The CDR3 spans 15 residues. This sample was included in a study of cytomegalovirus exposure and HLA in healthy donors. Whole-study results and caveats: Differences between HLA loci emerged in a later analysis of TCR association rates, with DRB1 most and HLA-C fewest. Excluded: some indistinguishable V segments such as TRBV6-2 and TRBV6-3. Highly shared variants forming one cluster were likely a sequencing artifact. Analysis performed later found roughly 17,000 TCR beta sequences associated with HLA alleles at 0.05 false discovery rate.

The chain joins TRBV6-6 to TRBJ1-5, with D possibly TRBD1 on 5 matching bases. Sequencing was performed on PBMCs. The receptor was derived from a male donor in good health and CMV-seropositive. CDR3 in DNA: TGTGCCAGCAGTAGGACAACCTATAGCAATCAGCCCCAGCATTTT. Translated, it gives CASSRTTYSNQPQHF.